These 9 T cell receptor beta chains share one sample of origin, sequenced in a study of blood T cell repertoires in COVID-19. Method: immunoSEQ multiplex PCR; TCRdb's copy keeps in-frame clones and lacks some. The top ten hold more than 0.9% of the sample, which has about 330,000 clones, over 75% seen once. The sample taken for sequencing was PBMCs or T cells enriched from blood (not recorded which). The receptors come from a woman under 40 who had recovered from COVID-19.

The rearrangement uses TRBV7-9 and TRBJ2-5; a weak D match, TRBD2 (6 bases). CDR1 is SEHNR and CDR2 is FQNEAQ in the germline V gene (reference sequence). The V end was cut by 4 bases, the J end by 4 bases, with 16 bases between. The CDR3 sequence is 15 residues long. The CDR3 coding sequence is TGTGCCAGCAGCTCCCAGGCCGGGGGTCTAGAGACCCAGTACTTC. This sequence encodes CASSSQAGGLETQYF.

J is TRBJ1-2 and V is TRBV27, with 8 bases fitting TRBD1. This CDR3 comprises 14 residues. Germline-derived CDR1 and CDR2 are MNHEY and SMNVEV (reference sequence). Trimming at V came to 5 bases and at J to 4 bases, leaving 6 bases not matched to a gene. The CDR3 DNA reads TGTGCCAGCAGTAGTGGACAGGGACGCTATGGCTACACCTTC. Its protein product is CASSSGQGRYGYTF.

CDR3 in amino acids: CSAALDEKLFF. The CDR3 DNA sequence: TGCAGTGCCGCGCTTGATGAAAAACTGTTTTTT. The gene calls are TRBV20-1 and TRBJ1-4, with no clear D. Trimming took 6 bases from V and 6 from J, leaving 8 bases between them. CDR1 and CDR2 from the germline V gene are DFQATT and SNEGSKA (reference sequence). The CDR3 has 11 residues.

This chain connects TRBV5-4 to TRBJ1-1; 7 bases align to TRBD1. CDR1 and CDR2 (germline): SGHNT, YYREEE (reference sequence). Losses at the gene ends were 1 base for V and 11 bases for J; bases not matched to a gene: 11. This CDR3 spans 14 amino acids. The CDR3 region is CASSLKGGGASAFF. In DNA, the CDR3 is TGTGCCAGCAGCTTGAAAGGAGGGGGCGCATCCGCTTTCTTT.

The gene calls are TRBV5-5 and TRBJ2-3; D is ambiguous. The CDR3 runs 15 residues. Trimming pared 2 bases from V and 0 bases from J, leaving 10 bases between. Germline assignment: CDR1 SGHKS and CDR2 YYEKEE (reference sequence). CDR3 bases: TGTGCCAGCAGCTTTTTTAGCCGGAGCACAGATACGCAGTATTTT. Protein sequence: CASSFFSRSTDTQYF. Based on the CDR3 plus reference TRBV5-5 and TRBJ2-3, the full variable domain is DAGVTQSPTHLIKTRGQQVTLRCSPISGHKSVSWYQQVLGQGPQFIFQYYEKEERGRGNFPDRFSARQFPNYSSELNVNALLLGDSALYLCASSFFSRSTDTQYFGPGTRLTVL.

This chain joins TRBV28 and TRBJ2-3; 9 bases match TRBD2. The CDR3 runs 18 residues. Germline lookup yields CDR1 MDHEN and CDR2 SYDVKM. With V trimmed by 6 bases and J by 6 bases, 19 bases remained unmatched. The CDR3 DNA is TGTGCCAGCAGCCCAGGGCGGGGGGGCAAATTTTTCTGGGATACGCAGTATTTT. Translating it yields CASSPGRGGKFFWDTQYF.

This clone was found a few times. V and J are TRBV7-7 and TRBJ2-2, with 9 nucleotides matching TRBD1. This CDR3 is 15 amino acids long. Trimming removed 6 bases from V and 4 bases from J; junction bases left unmatched: 6. Germline V lookup: CDR1 SSHAT, CDR2 FNYEAQ (reference sequence). CDR3: CASRPGTGRTGELFF. CDR3 nucleotide sequence: TGTGCCAGCAGACCCGGGACAGGGCGCACCGGGGAGCTGTTTTTT.

This clone was detected a few times. The chain recombines TRBV24-1 with TRBJ2-2; D unresolved. The length of the CDR3 is 14 residues. The germline V gene encodes CDR1 KGHDR and CDR2 SFDVKD. Between the trimmed V and J ends, which lost 0 bases and 6 bases, there was a span of 7 bases. CDR3 protein: CATSDLVTAGELFF. The CDR3 DNA reads as TGTGCCACCAGTGATTTGGTAACAGCCGGGGAGCTGTTTTTT.

The rearrangement uses TRBV6-1 and TRBJ2-2; 8 positions agree with TRBD1. Trimming took 2 bases from V and 1 from J; bases not matched to a gene: 9. From germline, CDR1 is MNHNS and CDR2 SASEGT. The CDR3 sequence is 18 residues long. The CDR3 region is CASSEWGQGAGNTGELFF. For the CDR3, the DNA is TGTGCCAGCAGTGAATGGGGCCAGGGGGCTGGGAACACCGGGGAGCTGTTTTTT.